This T cell receptor beta chain comes out of a study of PD-1 blockade in mismatch repair-deficient tumors. There are 17 residues in the CDR3. Germline V gene lookup returns CDR1 MNHNS and CDR2 SASEGT. Trimming cost V 4 bases and J 2 bases, with 18 bases left between them. Concerning this clone: Its antigen is unknown.

Clones were sequenced by immunoSEQ multiplex PCR, and TCRdb holds only the in-frame ones, with some missing. This table has around 50,000 clones, roughly 75% appearing once. Every patient had mismatch repair deficiency by PCR or immunohistochemistry. General study points: Tumor-resident clones, often absent from pretreatment blood, expanded after pembrolizumab and then contracted.

The sample in question was peripheral blood, obtained 4 weeks after starting pembrolizumab. The V gene is TRBV6-1, the J gene TRBJ1-3, with a weak D call TRBD1 (5 bases). This clonotype originated in an adult with mismatch repair-deficient cancer. CDR3 loop: CASSVGTKGSTGNTIYF. The CDR3 region has the DNA TGTGCCAGCAGTGTTGGGACTAAGGGATCAACTGGAAACACCATATATTTT.